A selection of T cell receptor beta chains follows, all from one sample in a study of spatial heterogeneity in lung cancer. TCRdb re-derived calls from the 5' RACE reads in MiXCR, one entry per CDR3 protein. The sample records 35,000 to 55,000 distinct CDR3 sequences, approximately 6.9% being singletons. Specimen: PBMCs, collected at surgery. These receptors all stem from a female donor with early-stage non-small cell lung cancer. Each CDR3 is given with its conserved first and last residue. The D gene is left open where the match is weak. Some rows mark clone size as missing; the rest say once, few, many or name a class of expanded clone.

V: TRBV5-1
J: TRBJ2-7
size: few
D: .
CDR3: CASSLGQEGEQYF
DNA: TGCGCCAGCAGCTTGGGGCAGGAAGGCGAGCAGTACTTC

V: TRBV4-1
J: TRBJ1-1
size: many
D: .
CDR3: CASSQDQGVLKAFF
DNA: TGCGCCAGCAGCCAAGATCAGGGCGTTCTTAAAGCTTTCTTT

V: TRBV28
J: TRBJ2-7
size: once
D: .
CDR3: CASSFVTPREQYF
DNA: TGTGCCAGCAGTTTTGTCACCCCACGCGAGCAGTACTTC

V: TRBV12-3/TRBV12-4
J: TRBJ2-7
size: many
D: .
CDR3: CASSGPGPEQYF
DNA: TGTGCCAGCAGTGGTCCCGGGCCCGAGCAGTACTTC

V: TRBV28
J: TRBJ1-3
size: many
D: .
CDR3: CASSQNTIYF
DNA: TGTGCCAGCAGCCAGAACACCATATATTTT

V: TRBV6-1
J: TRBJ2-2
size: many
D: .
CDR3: CASSLKGANTGELFF
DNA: TGTGCCAGCAGTCTGAAGGGCGCGAACACCGGGGAGCTGTTTTTT

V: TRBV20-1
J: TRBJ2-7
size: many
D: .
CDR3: CSAIATVSYEQYF
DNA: TGCAGTGCTATCGCTACAGTCTCCTACGAGCAGTACTTC

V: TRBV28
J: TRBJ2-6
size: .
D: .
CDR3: CASSFYGYGAGANVLTF
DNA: TGTGCCAGCAGTTTTTACGGTTACGGAGCCGGGGCCAACGTCCTGACTTTC

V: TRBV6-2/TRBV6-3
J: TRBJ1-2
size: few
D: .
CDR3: CASSPGNYGYTF
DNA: TGTGCCAGCAGTCCTGGTAACTATGGCTACACCTTC

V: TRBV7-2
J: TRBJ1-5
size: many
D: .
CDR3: CASSPFRDQPQHF
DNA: TGTGCCAGCAGCCCTTTCAGAGATCAGCCCCAGCATTTT

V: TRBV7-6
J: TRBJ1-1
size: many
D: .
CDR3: CASSLRGRGNTEAFF
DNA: TGTGCCAGCAGCTTACGAGGCAGGGGAAACACTGAAGCTTTCTTT

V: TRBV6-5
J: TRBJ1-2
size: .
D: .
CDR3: CASTPKGWRGYTF
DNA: TGTGCCAGCACGCCAAAGGGCTGGCGGGGCTACACCTTC

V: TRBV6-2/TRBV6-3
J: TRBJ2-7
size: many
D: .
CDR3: CASKQTPYEQYF
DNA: TGTGCCAGCAAGCAGACTCCTTACGAGCAGTACTTC

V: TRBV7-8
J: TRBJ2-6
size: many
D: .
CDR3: CASSYRQAYSGANVLTF
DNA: TGTGCCAGCAGCTATCGACAGGCATACTCTGGGGCCAACGTCCTGACTTTC

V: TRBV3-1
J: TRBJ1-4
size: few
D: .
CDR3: CASSQGGKNEKLFF
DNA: TGTGCCAGCAGCCAAGGGGGGAAGAATGAAAAACTGTTTTTT

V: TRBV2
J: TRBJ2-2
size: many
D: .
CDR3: CASSDNGNTGELFF
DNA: TGTGCCAGCAGTGATAACGGAAACACCGGGGAGCTGTTTTTT

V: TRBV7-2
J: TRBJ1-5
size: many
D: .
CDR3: CASRVADQPQHF
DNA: TGTGCCAGCAGAGTGGCCGATCAGCCCCAGCATTTT

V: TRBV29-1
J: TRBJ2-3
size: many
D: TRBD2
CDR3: CSVPGGVITDTQYF
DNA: TGCAGCGTCCCCGGGGGGGTAATCACAGATACGCAGTATTTT

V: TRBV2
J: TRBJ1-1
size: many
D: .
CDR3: CASPPGQGLSRGTEAFF
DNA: TGTGCCAGCCCACCGGGTCAGGGGCTTTCTCGGGGGACTGAAGCTTTCTTT

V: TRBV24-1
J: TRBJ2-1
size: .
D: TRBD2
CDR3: CATSDPTVGGNNSYNEQFF
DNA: TGTGCCACCAGTGACCCGACAGTGGGAGGGAACAACTCCTACAATGAGCAGTTCTTC

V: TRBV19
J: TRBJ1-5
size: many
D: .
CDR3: CASKLQGNQPQHF
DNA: TGTGCCAGCAAACTCCAGGGAAATCAGCCCCAGCATTTT

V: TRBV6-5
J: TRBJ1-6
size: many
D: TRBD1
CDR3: CASSTQTGNSPLHF
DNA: TGTGCCAGCAGTACCCAGACAGGGAATTCACCCCTCCACTTT

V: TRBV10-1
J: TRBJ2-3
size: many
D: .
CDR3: CASSGRGRSTTDTQYF
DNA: TGCGCCAGCAGTGGTCGGGGAAGGTCCACCACAGATACGCAGTATTTT

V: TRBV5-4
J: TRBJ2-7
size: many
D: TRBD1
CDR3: CASSLRQGDYEQYF
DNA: TGTGCCAGCAGCTTGCGACAGGGGGACTACGAGCAGTACTTC

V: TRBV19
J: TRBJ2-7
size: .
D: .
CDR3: CASSIRGDEQYF
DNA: TGTGCCAGTAGTATCCGGGGCGACGAGCAGTACTTC

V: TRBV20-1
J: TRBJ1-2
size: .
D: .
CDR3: CSATLGLNKNYGYTF
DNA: TGCAGTGCTACCTTAGGACTGAATAAGAACTATGGCTACACCTTC

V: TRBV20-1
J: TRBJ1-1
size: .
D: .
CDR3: CSAKVAGEDTEAFF
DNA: TGCAGTGCTAAAGTGGCAGGGGAAGACACTGAAGCTTTCTTT

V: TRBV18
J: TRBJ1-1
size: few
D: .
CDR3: CASSPRGDTEAFF
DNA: TGTGCCAGCTCACCACGAGGGGACACTGAAGCTTTCTTT

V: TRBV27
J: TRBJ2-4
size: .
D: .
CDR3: CASSSPGLQAKNIQYF
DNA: TGTGCCAGCAGCTCGCCGGGACTCCAAGCCAAAAACATTCAGTACTTC

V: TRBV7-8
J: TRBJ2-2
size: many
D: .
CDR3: CASSLTDSRTGELFF
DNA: TGTGCCAGCAGCTTAACGGACAGCCGCACCGGGGAGCTGTTTTTT

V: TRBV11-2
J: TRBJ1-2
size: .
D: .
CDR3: CASSSYSPYGYTF
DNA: TGTGCCAGCAGCTCCTACTCACCCTATGGCTACACCTTC

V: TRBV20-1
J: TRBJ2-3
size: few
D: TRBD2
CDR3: CSARLAGGPADTQYF
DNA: TGCAGTGCTCGACTAGCGGGGGGGCCGGCAGATACGCAGTATTTT

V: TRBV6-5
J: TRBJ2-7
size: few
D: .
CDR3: CASSSPIWDPEQYF
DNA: TGTGCCAGCAGTTCGCCGATATGGGACCCCGAGCAGTACTTC

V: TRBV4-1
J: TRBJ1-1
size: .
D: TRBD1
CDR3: CASSHRTRGDTEAFF
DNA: TGCGCCAGCAGCCACCGAACCAGGGGGGACACTGAAGCTTTCTTT

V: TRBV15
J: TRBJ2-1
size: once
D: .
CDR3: CATSRGGIGVYNEQFF
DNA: TGTGCCACCAGCAGAGGTGGGATAGGGGTCTACAATGAGCAGTTCTTC

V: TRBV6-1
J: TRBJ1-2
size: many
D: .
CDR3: CASSEVQSGYTF
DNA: TGTGCCAGCAGTGAAGTTCAGTCTGGCTACACCTTC

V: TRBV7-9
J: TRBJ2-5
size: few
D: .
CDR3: CASRSLEETQYF
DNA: TGTGCCAGCCGGTCCCTTGAAGAGACCCAGTACTTC

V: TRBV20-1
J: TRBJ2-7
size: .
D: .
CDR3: CSATGHGSPPDEQYF
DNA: TGCAGTGCTACGGGCCACGGCTCCCCCCCGGACGAGCAGTACTTC

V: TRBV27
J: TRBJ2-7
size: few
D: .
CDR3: CASSFGRGASYEQYF
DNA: TGTGCCAGCAGTTTCGGACGGGGGGCCTCCTACGAGCAGTACTTC

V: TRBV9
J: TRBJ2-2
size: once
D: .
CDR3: CASSVVDTSKLTGELFF
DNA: TGTGCCAGCAGCGTAGTGGACACCTCGAAGCTCACCGGGGAGCTGTTTTTT

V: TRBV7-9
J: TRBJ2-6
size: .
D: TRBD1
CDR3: CASSSDRAGTNVLTF
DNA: TGTGCCAGCAGCTCGGACAGGGCCGGGACCAACGTCCTGACTTTC

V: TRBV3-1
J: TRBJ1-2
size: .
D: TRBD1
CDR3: CASSDRTGPYGYTF
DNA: TGTGCCAGCAGCGATAGGACAGGGCCTTATGGCTACACCTTC

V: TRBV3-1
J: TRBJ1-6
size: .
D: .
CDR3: CASSFTGPNSPLHF
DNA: TGTGCCAGCAGCTTCACAGGGCCTAATTCACCCCTCCACTTT

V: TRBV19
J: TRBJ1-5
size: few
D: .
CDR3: CASSRGTVSNQPQHF
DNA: TGTGCCAGTAGCCGTGGGACGGTAAGCAATCAGCCCCAGCATTTT

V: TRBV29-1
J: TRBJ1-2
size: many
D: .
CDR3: CSVLPPEGYTF
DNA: TGCAGCGTCCTTCCACCTGAAGGCTACACCTTC

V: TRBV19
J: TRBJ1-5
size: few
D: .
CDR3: CASSIQGPQHF
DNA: TGTGCCAGTAGTATCCAGGGGCCCCAGCATTTT

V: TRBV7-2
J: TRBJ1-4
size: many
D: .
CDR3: CASSPTPTNEKLFF
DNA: TGTGCCAGCAGCCCGACACCTACTAATGAAAAACTGTTTTTT

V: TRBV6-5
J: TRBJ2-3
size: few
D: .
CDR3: CAGGPTRDTQYF
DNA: TGTGCCGGCGGTCCTACACGAGATACGCAGTATTTT

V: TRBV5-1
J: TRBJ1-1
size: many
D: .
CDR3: CASSLVAGALNTEAFF
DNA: TGCGCCAGCAGCTTGGTAGCAGGGGCCCTGAACACTGAAGCTTTCTTT

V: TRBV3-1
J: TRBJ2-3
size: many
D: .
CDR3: CASSQQGPSTDTQYF
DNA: TGTGCCAGCAGCCAACAGGGCCCTAGCACAGATACGCAGTATTTT

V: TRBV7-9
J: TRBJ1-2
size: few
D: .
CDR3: CASSLDSRTFF
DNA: TGTGCCAGCAGCTTAGACTCCAGGACCTTCTTC

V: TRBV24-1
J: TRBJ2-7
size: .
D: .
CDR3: CATSDAAGANYEQYF
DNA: TGTGCCACCAGTGATGCTGCGGGGGCCAACTACGAGCAGTACTTC

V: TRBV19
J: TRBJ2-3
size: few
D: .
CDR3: CASSARWADTQYF
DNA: TGTGCCAGTAGTGCTCGTTGGGCAGATACGCAGTATTTT

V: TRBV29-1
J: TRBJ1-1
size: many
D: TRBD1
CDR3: CSVSGQVNTEAFF
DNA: TGCAGCGTTTCGGGACAGGTGAACACTGAAGCTTTCTTT

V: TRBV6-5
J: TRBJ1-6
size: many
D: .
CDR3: CATGTVSPLHF
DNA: TGTGCCACCGGGACCGTGTCACCCCTCCACTTT

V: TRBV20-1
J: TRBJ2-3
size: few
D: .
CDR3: CSARRRDSSTDTQYF
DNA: TGCAGTGCTAGGAGAAGGGACTCTAGCACAGATACGCAGTATTTT

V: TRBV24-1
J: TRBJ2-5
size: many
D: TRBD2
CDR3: CATSDWTSGEQETQYF
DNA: TGTGCCACCAGTGACTGGACTAGCGGGGAACAAGAGACCCAGTACTTC